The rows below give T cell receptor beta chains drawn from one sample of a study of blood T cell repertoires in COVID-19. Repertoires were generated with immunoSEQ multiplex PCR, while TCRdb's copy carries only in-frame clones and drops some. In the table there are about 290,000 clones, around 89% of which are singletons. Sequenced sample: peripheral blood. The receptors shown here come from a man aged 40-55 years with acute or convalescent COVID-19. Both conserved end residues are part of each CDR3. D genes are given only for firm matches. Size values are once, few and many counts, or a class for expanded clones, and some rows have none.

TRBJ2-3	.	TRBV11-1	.	TGTGCCAGCAGCTTTACCAGGGCAGATACGCAGTATTTT	CASSFTRADTQYF
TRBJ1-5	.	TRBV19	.	TGTGCCAGTAGTCTAGGACACCTGGAGCATTTT	CASSLGHLEHF
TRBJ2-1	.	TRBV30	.	TGTGCCTGGACAGGGACCTACAATGAGCAGTTCTTC	CAWTGTYNEQFF
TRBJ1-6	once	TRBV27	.	TGTGCCAGCAGTCAAACCTATAATTCACCCCTCCACTTT	CASSQTYNSPLHF
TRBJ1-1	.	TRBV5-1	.	TGCGCCAGCAGCTTGGACAGACCGAACACTGAAGCTTTCTTT	CASSLDRPNTEAFF
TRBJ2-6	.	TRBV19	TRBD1	TGTGCCAGTAGTACCTTCAGGGGGCTTGGGGCCAACGTCCTGACTTTC	CASSTFRGLGANVLTF
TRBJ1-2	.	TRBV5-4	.	TGTGCCAGCAGCTTTCGGTTGGGGCACTATGGCTACACCTTC	CASSFRLGHYGYTF
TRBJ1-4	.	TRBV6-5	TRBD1	TGTGCCAGCCAAGGACAGGGGGTGGGAAAACTGTTTTTT	CASQGQGVGKLFF
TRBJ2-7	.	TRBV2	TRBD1	TGTGCCAGCAGTGACAGGCTCGGGACAGGGGGTTCCTACGAGCAGTACTTC	CASSDRLGTGGSYEQYF
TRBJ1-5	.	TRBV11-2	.	TGTGCCAGCAGCCAAAGAGGGGGGGACAATCAGCCCCAGCATTTT	CASSQRGGDNQPQHF
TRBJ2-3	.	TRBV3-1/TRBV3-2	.	TGTGCCAGCAGCCAAGGCGGAACGCAGTATTTT	CASSQGGTQYF
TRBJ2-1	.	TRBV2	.	TGTGCCAGCGGGAAGGGGAACTCCTACAATGAGCAGTTCTTC	CASGKGNSYNEQFF
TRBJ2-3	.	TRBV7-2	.	TGTGCCAGCAGCTCCTACTTGGGACTCTCCGGGGATACGCAGTATTTT	CASSSYLGLSGDTQYF
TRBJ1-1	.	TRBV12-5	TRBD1	TGTGCTAGTGGTTTGGCTCATCAGGCAGGGGGCGCGGACACTGAAGCTTTCTTT	CASGLAHQAGGADTEAFF
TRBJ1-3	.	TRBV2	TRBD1	TGTGCCAGCAGCTATACTCAGGGGGCTGGAAACACCATATATTTT	CASSYTQGAGNTIYF
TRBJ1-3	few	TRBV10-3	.	TGTGCCATCAGTGAAAGGGAGCCCGGAAACACCATATATTTT	CAISEREPGNTIYF
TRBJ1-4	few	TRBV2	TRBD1	TGTGCCAGTTCAGGGGGCGCGAATGAAAAACTGTTTTTT	CASSGGANEKLFF
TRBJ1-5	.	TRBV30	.	TGTGCCTGGAGTCCAATTGGGGGGGATATCAATCAGCCCCAGCATTTT	CAWSPIGGDINQPQHF
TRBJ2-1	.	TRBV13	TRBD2	TGTGCCAGCAGCGAGAATTCCGGGACTAACGAGCAGTTCTTC	CASSENSGTNEQFF
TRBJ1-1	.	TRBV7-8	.	TGTGCCAGCAGCTTATTTCGCCGGCGAAGTGGGGCCACTGAAGCTTTCTTT	CASSLFRRRSGATEAFF
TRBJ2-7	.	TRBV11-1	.	TGTGCCAGCAGCTCACAGGGCTACGAGCAGTACTTC	CASSSQGYEQYF
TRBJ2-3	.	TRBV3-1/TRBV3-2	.	TGTGCCAGCAGCCAAGACCACTTACCCCCGACAGATACGCAGTATTTT	CASSQDHLPPTDTQYF
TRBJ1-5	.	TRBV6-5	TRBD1	TGTGCCAGCAGGCGACAGGGGGGGGATCAGCCCCAGCATTTT	CASRRQGGDQPQHF
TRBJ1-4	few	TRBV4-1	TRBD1	TGCGCCAGCAGCCAAGTATGGGACAGGGGGGAAAAACTGTTTTTT	CASSQVWDRGEKLFF
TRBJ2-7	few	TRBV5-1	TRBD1	TGCGCCAGCAGCTTGAGGGACAGGGGTGACGAGCAGTACTTC	CASSLRDRGDEQYF
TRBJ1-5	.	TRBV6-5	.	TGTGCCAGCAGGGCCGGACAGCTCAATCAGCCCCAGCATTTT	CASRAGQLNQPQHF
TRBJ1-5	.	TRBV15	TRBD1	TGTGCCACCAGCAGATCTGGACAGGGATGGGGAGGCAATCAGCCCCAGCATTTT	CATSRSGQGWGGNQPQHF
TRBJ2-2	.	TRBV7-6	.	TGTGCCAGCAGCTTGAGGGCGCCGGGAACGAACACCGGGGAGCTGTTTTTT	CASSLRAPGTNTGELFF
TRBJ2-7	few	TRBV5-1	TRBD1	TGCGCCAGCAGCCCCGGGACAGTGAACGAGCAGTACTTC	CASSPGTVNEQYF
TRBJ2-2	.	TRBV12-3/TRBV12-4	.	TGTGCCAGCAGCCAGGGGGAGCTGTTTTTT	CASSQGELFF
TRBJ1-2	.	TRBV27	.	TGTGCCAGCAGTTTATCGGGAGGGGGTAGGGATGGCTACACCTTC	CASSLSGGGRDGYTF
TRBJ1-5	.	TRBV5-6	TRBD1	TGTGCCAGCAGCCAGAACCCCGGGACAGGGCCTAATCAGCCCCAGCATTTT	CASSQNPGTGPNQPQHF
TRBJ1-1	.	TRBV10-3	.	TGTGCCATCAGTGAGTCGGGAGGGGTAGGGTACACTGAAGCTTTCTTT	CAISESGGVGYTEAFF
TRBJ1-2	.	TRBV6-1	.	TGTGCCAGCAGTGAAGCGGGGCTTCGTGGCTACACCTTC	CASSEAGLRGYTF
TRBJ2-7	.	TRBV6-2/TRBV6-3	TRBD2	TGTGCCAGCAGTAGTCCTAGCGGGGCCTTCTACGAGCAGTACTTC	CASSSPSGAFYEQYF
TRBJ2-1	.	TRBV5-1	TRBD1	TGCGCCAGCAGTTGGACAGGGAACTACAATGAGCAGTTCTTC	CASSWTGNYNEQFF
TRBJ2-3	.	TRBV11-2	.	TGTGCCAGCAGCGTAGGACAGATCACAGATACGCAGTATTTT	CASSVGQITDTQYF
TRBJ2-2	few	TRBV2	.	TGTGCCAGCGGGAGGACCGGGGAGCTGTTTTTT	CASGRTGELFF
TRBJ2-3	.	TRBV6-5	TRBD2	TGTGCCAGCAGGTCGGGAGGGGCGGGGACAGATACGCAGTATTTT	CASRSGGAGTDTQYF
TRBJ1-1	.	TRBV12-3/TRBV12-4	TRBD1	TGTGCCAGCATGGACAGGGGATGGACTGAAGCTTTCTTT	CASMDRGWTEAFF
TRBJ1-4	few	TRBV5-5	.	TGTGCCAGCAGCTTGGGCGGGGACCCCGATGAAAAACTGTTTTTT	CASSLGGDPDEKLFF
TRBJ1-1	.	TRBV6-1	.	TGTGCCAGCAGTGAACTTCGGACAGCTGAAGCTTTCTTT	CASSELRTAEAFF
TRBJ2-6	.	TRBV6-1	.	TGTGCCAGCAGTGTCTATGGGGGCCAGAGCTCTGGGGCCAACGTCCTGACTTTC	CASSVYGGQSSGANVLTF
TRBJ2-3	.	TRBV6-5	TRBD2	TGTGCCAGCAGCGCCCCGGGGGGAGGTACGCAGTATTTT	CASSAPGGGTQYF
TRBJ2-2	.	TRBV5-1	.	TGCGCCAGCAGCTTGCTGCAGGGGACCGGGGAGCTGTTTTTT	CASSLLQGTGELFF
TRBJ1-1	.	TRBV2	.	TGTGCCAGCAGTTTCCAGCAGGGGGCTTTCTTT	CASSFQQGAFF
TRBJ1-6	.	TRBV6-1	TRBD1	TGTGCCAGCAGTGAACTACAAGGGGGCGATTCACCCCTCCACTTT	CASSELQGGDSPLHF
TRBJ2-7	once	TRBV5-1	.	TGCGCCAGCAGCTGGAGTAATTACGCAAACGAGCAGTACTTC	CASSWSNYANEQYF
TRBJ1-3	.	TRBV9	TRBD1	TGTGCCAGCAGCGCCCTGGGACAGGCCGCCTACTCTGGAAACACCATATATTTT	CASSALGQAAYSGNTIYF
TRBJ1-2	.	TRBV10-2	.	TGCGCCAGCAGTGAGGCCGGGGGTAGCTATGGCTACACCTTC	CASSEAGGSYGYTF
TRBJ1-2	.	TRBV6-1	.	TGTGCCAGCAGTGAAGCGCTCGGGGGTTCTCGCGGCTACACCTTC	CASSEALGGSRGYTF
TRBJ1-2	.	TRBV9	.	TGTGCCAGCAGCATTCAACCGGGTGGCTACACCTTC	CASSIQPGGYTF
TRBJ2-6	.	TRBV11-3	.	TGTGCCAGCAGAGTAGCCAAGGGGTCTGGGGCCAACGTCCTGACTTTC	CASRVAKGSGANVLTF
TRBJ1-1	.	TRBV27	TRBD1	TGTGCCAGCAGGCTGAACCCGGACAGGGTGGGGACGAACACTGAAGCTTTCTTT	CASRLNPDRVGTNTEAFF